A selection of T cell receptor beta chains follows, all from one sample in a study of T cell responses to AZD1222 COVID-19 vaccine. TCRdb keeps only in-frame clones here, not all; method: immunoSEQ multiplex PCR. The sample gives approximately 140,000 clones, under 95% of which show up once; approximately 3.6% is in the top ten. Specimen: peripheral blood, collected 28 days after the second AZD1222 dose. These receptors came from an adult who received the AZD1222 COVID-19 vaccine. Each CDR3 is given with its conserved first and last residue.

v_gene: TRBV5-1; len: 11; CDR3aa: CASSSYTEAFF
v_gene: TRBV28; len: 15; CDR3aa: CASSHISGGVGGYTF
v_gene: TRBV9; len: 13; CDR3aa: CASSVAMNTEAFF
v_gene: TRBV27; len: 15; CDR3aa: CASSLYRSINTEAFF
v_gene: TRBV28; len: 12; CDR3aa: CASFTGGGGYTF
v_gene: TRBV7-9; len: 13; CDR3aa: CASSSGTGTEAFF
v_gene: TRBV19; len: 14; CDR3aa: CASSILIVGGEAFF
v_gene: TRBV5-4; len: 16; CDR3aa: CASSLAASGATYEQYF
v_gene: TRBV27; len: 16; CDR3aa: CASSLGTGSGSYEQYF
v_gene: TRBV6-5; len: 14; CDR3aa: CASSPDRIYTRYTF
v_gene: TRBV2; len: 14; CDR3aa: CATPTSAISGELFF
v_gene: TRBV2; len: 18; CDR3aa: CASSEVILDRGLNEKLFF
v_gene: TRBV6-1; len: 15; CDR3aa: CASSEGPVRNSPLHF
v_gene: TRBV9; len: 12; CDR3aa: CASSAEGYGYTF
v_gene: TRBV7-9; len: 14; CDR3aa: CASSLVVRDYEQYF
v_gene: TRBV2; len: 12; CDR3aa: CASSGQPYGYTF
v_gene: TRBV9; len: 15; CDR3aa: CASSVGVGVGNEQFF
v_gene: TRBV28; len: 15; CDR3aa: CASVAGGPLLGEQYF
v_gene: TRBV12-3/TRBV12-4; len: 12; CDR3aa: CASAPGDRGAYF
v_gene: TRBV6-5; len: 14; CDR3aa: CASTPGPSSYEQYF
v_gene: TRBV28; len: 14; CDR3aa: CASSPITPGGEAFF
v_gene: TRBV11-3; len: 15; CDR3aa: CASSRATEGGNTIYF
v_gene: TRBV4-1; len: 17; CDR3aa: CASSQDRMNIDNSPLHF
v_gene: TRBV24-1; len: 14; CDR3aa: CATSDPGYDQPQHF
v_gene: TRBV20-1; len: 14; CDR3aa: CSASTGSGQDGYTF
v_gene: TRBV27; len: 14; CDR3aa: CASSEAGQIQPQHF
v_gene: TRBV30; len: 13; CDR3aa: CAWSVTPNSPLHF
v_gene: TRBV2; len: 15; CDR3aa: CASSGSGIRNQPQHF
v_gene: TRBV9; len: 16; CDR3aa: CASSARGLTLLAEQYF
v_gene: TRBV3-1/TRBV3-2; len: 14; CDR3aa: CASQRLAGAHEQYF
v_gene: TRBV7-7; len: 13; CDR3aa: CATSPYSGNTIYF
v_gene: TRBV5-1; len: 14; CDR3aa: CASSWAVVGNEQFF